The next 21 T cell receptor beta chains were all read from a single sample in a study of T cell repertoires in cytomegalovirus infection. Via MiXCR, TCRdb re-called the reads, giving one row per CDR3 protein. The sample includes about 310,000 distinct CDR3 sequences, about 8.8% of them seen just once. The sample taken for sequencing was PBMCs. These receptors were collected from a human donor in good health (CMV status not recorded). Some clones in this sample may be carry-over from other donors' samples.

This clonotype was seen ten or more times. V and J are TRBV25-1 and TRBJ1-1; 10 bases line up with TRBD1. The V segment lost 5 bases and the J segment 4 bases; nucleotides outside the gene matches: 13. The CDR3 contains 17 residues. Germline CDR1 and CDR2: MGHDK and SYGVNS. CDR3 in amino acids: CASSQGQGVPSFTEAFF. The CDR3 DNA follows: TGTGCCAGCAGTCAAGGACAGGGGGTGCCTTCGTTCACTGAAGCTTTCTTT.

Ten or more counts support this clonotype. This chain joins TRBV7-6 and TRBJ1-1, with D possibly matching TRBD1 (6 bases). Trimming took off 1 base at V and 4 bases at J, with 19 bases between the two ends. CDR1 is SGHVS, CDR2 FNYEAQ, per germline. This CDR3 is 17 amino acids long. CDR3 nucleotides: TGTGCCAGCAGCTTAGGGAGAGGGGGAGCTTGGGGCACTGAAGCTTTCTTT. Residues: CASSLGRGGAWGTEAFF. The full variable domain, completed using reference TRBV7-6 and TRBJ1-1, is GAGVSQSPRYKVTKRGQDVALRCDPISGHVSLYWYRQALGQGPEFLTYFNYEAQQDKSGLPNDRFSAERPEGSISTLTIQRTEQRDSAMYRCASSLGRGGAWGTEAFFGQGTRLTVV.

This clonotype was observed at least ten times. This rearrangement joins TRBV28 to TRBJ2-7; D may match TRBD1 or TRBD2 (5 bases each). Looked up from germline, CDR1 is MDHEN and CDR2 is SYDVKM. The CDR3 length is 16 residues. The germline V and J ends were trimmed by 5 bases and 3 bases, with 20 bases remaining between them. The CDR3 loop reads CASSPGTAANFYEQYV. CDR3 DNA sequence: TGTGCCAGCAGTCCCGGGACGGCCGCTAACTTCTACGAGCAGTACGTC.

The table lists this clonotype with many counts. The chain employs TRBV15 and TRBJ2-7; tentatively, D is TRBD1 (5 bases). V was pared by 3 bases and J by 3 bases, with 9 bases between. The CDR3 covers 13 residues. Germline lookup yields CDR1 LNHNV and CDR2 YYDKDF (reference sequence). The CDR3 is CATSSRQNYEQYV. The CDR3 bases are TGTGCCACCAGCAGTCGACAGAACTACGAGCAGTACGTC.

This clonotype was counted a few times. This sequence joins TRBV5-1 and TRBJ2-5; no clear D. V was shortened by 0 bases and J by 6 bases, with 12 bases between the two germline ends. Germline CDR1 and CDR2: SGHRS and YFSETQ. The CDR3 runs 14 residues. The CDR3 loop is CASSLAPGEKTQYF. The CDR3, as DNA: TGCGCCAGCAGCTTGGCCCCCGGAGAAAAGACCCAGTACTTC.

Regarding this clonotype: A much larger clone differs by one base, so this may be a read error. V usage is TRBV29-1 and J usage is TRBJ1-6, with D possibly being TRBD1 (5 bases). Germline V CDR1 and CDR2: SQVTM, ANQGSEA. This CDR3 has 14 residues. The CDR3 DNA reads as TGCAGCGTTGGAAGGGGCAGGTACAATTCACCCTTCCACTTT. It encodes CSVGRGRYNSPFHF.

The chain is built from TRBV28 and TRBJ1-3; 8 bases align to TRBD1. Trimming removed 5 bases from V and 4 bases from J; junction bases left unmatched: 7. CDR3 length: 15 amino acids. CDR1 and CDR2 from the germline V gene are MDHEN and SYDVKM. The CDR3 sequence is CASSAAGTGGNTIYF. The CDR3 nucleotides read TGTGCCAGCAGTGCGGCCGGGACAGGAGGAAACACCATATATTTT.

This clonotype was recorded many times. The chain uses TRBV5-1 and TRBJ2-7; 10 bases are a match to TRBD1. The CDR3 is 18 residues long. J gave up 0 bases and V 0 bases, and 9 bases lay outside the gene matches. CDR1 is SGHRS and CDR2 is YFSETQ in the germline V gene. The CDR3 DNA reads TGCGCCAGCAGCTTGGAGCCCGGGACAGGGGTCAGCTCCTACGAGCAGTACTTC. This codes for CASSLEPGTGVSSYEQYF.

This rearrangement joins TRBV23-1 to TRBJ2-5; no definite D call. TRBV23-1 is known as an ORF, though its function is uncertain. CDR3 length: 17 amino acids. The V end lost 0 bases, the J end lost 4 bases, and 18 bases lay between the germline ends. The chain's CDR3 is CASSQSRDRPDGETQYF. DNA for the CDR3: TGCGCCAGCAGTCAATCGAGAGACCGACCCGACGGAGAGACCCAGTACTTC.

This clonotype was seen many times. V and J are TRBV18 and TRBJ2-1; the match to TRBD2 covers 14 bases. The junction had 3 bases not matched to a gene; V was cut back by 6 bases and J by 5 bases. The CDR3 is 15 residues long. Germline V gives CDR1 KGHSH, CDR2 LQKENI. In DNA form, the CDR3 reads TGTGCCAGCTCTCCGACTAGCGGGGGGGACAATGAGCAGTTCTTC. It encodes CASSPTSGGDNEQFF.

This clonotype was detected only a few times. The V and J genes are TRBV28 and TRBJ2-7; 10 positions agree with TRBD1. CDR3 length: 13 amino acids. V lost 6 bases, J lost 5 bases, and 4 bases stayed unmatched. Germline V gene data show CDR1 as MDHEN and CDR2 as SYDVKM. CDR3 coding DNA: TGTGCCAGCAGGGGGACAGGGGTCAACGAGCAGTACGTC. This encodes CASRGTGVNEQYV.

The gene calls are TRBV20-1 and TRBJ2-1, with a weak D call TRBD2 (5 bases). Trimming took 6 bases from V and 0 from J, leaving 15 bases between them. The CDR3 has 15 residues. In germline, CDR1 is DFQATT, CDR2 SNEGSKA (reference sequence). DNA of the CDR3: TGCAGTGCCAACTCAGCGGCTTTCTCCTACAATGAGCAGTTCTTC. Encoded protein: CSANSAAFSYNEQFF.

In this sample, this clonotype turned up a few times. V usage is TRBV5-5 and J usage is TRBJ2-2; 7 nucleotides match TRBD1. Looked up from germline, CDR1 is SGHKS and CDR2 is YYEKEE (reference sequence). CDR3 length equals 16 residues. Germline trimming cut 3 bases from V and 2 bases from J; bases unmatched to any gene: 7. The CDR3 region is CASSSLPGGNTGELFF. CDR3 DNA sequence: TGTGCCAGCAGCTCCCTCCCAGGGGGAAACACCGGGGAGCTGTTTTTT.

This clonotype was observed at least ten times. The genes are TRBV5-5 and TRBJ2-2; D remains ambiguous. V was cut by 4 bases and J by 3 bases, with 10 bases left in between. In germline, CDR1 is SGHKS, CDR2 YYEKEE (reference sequence). CDR3 size: 14 residues. The CDR3 reads CASSRSRDTGELFF. In nucleotides, the CDR3 is TGTGCCAGCAGCCGGTCACGGGACACCGGGGAGCTGTTTTTT.

This clonotype has at least ten counts. This chain joins TRBV6-2 or TRBV6-3 and TRBJ1-2; the D is unclear. V dropped 5 bases and J dropped 2 bases, with 12 bases sitting between them. CDR1 is MNHEY, CDR2 SVGEGT, per germline. This CDR3 is 14 amino acids long. The CDR3 loop reads CASSDRTGNYGYTF. The CDR3 coding sequence is TGTGCCAGCAGTGACCGGACGGGAAACTATGGCTACACCTTC.

There are many counts of this clonotype. This sequence joins TRBV7-2 and TRBJ1-5; 10 bases agree with TRBD1. The CDR3 length is 15 residues. Looked up from germline, CDR1 is SGHTA and CDR2 is FQGNSA. Germline trimming cut 6 bases from V and 7 bases from J; bases unmatched to any gene: 9. This CDR3 is CASSLDRGPLQPQHF. The CDR3 DNA sequence: TGTGCCAGCAGTCTCGACAGGGGGCCGCTGCAGCCCCAGCATTTT.

The chain joins TRBV28 to TRBJ1-2, with D hard to call. There are 12 residues in the CDR3. The ends were cut back, 10 bases at V and 3 bases at J, with 12 bases in the middle. Germline V gene lookup returns CDR1 MDHEN and CDR2 SYDVKM. The CDR3 DNA follows: TGTGCCACCTCGGATAGCTACTATGGCTACACCTTC. This codes for CATSDSYYGYTF.

Many counts were recorded for this clonotype. The rearrangement uses TRBV29-1 and TRBJ1-2; possibly TRBD1 for D (5 bases). The CDR3 extends over 13 amino acids. From germline, CDR1 is SQVTM and CDR2 ANQGSEA. Trimming removed 6 bases at V and 8 bases at J, with 19 bases between. The CDR3 spells CSVKPPGLFGYTF. CDR3 DNA: TGCAGCGTCAAGCCTCCGGGACTGTTCGGCTACACCTTC.

This clonotype was seen repeatedly, ten times or more. The rearrangement links TRBV28 to TRBJ1-1, with TRBD1 matching over 9 bases. The V and J ends lost 4 bases and 1 base, in that order; junction bases with no gene match: 7. CDR1 is MDHEN, CDR2 SYDVKM, per germline. This CDR3 is 16 amino acids long. The DNA for the CDR3 is TGTGCCAGCAGTTCTCCGGGACAGGGTAGGAACACTGAAGCTTTCTTT. Its protein product is CASSSPGQGRNTEAFF.

The table lists this clonotype with many counts. V is TRBV7-8 and J is TRBJ2-1, with D perhaps given as TRBD1 or TRBD2 (6 bases each). The V end was cut by 4 bases, the J end by 4 bases, with 14 bases between. This CDR3 region has 15 residues. CDR1 is SGHVS and CDR2 is FQNEAQ in the germline V gene. The CDR3 reads CASSSLSGAYNEQFF. The CDR3 DNA follows: TGTGCCAGCAGCTCCTTATCGGGGGCTTACAATGAGCAGTTCTTC.

This clonotype occurred once. This chain connects TRBV16 to TRBJ1-2; unclear D gene. V was shortened by 4 bases and J by 7 bases, with 7 bases between the two germline ends. The CDR3 contains 11 residues. The germline V gene encodes CDR1 KGHSY and CDR2 FQNENV. DNA for the CDR3: TGTGCCAGCAGCCCCTCGATTGGCTACACCTTC. It yields the protein CASSPSIGYTF.